This passage covers 6 T cell receptor beta chains from one sample sequenced in a study of post-analysis software for immune sequencing data. Every TCR beta cDNA library bore unique molecular identifiers. TCRdb called the PCR reads again in MiXCR, with one record for every CDR3 protein. Among approximately 770,000 distinct CDR3 sequences listed, around 45% were seen once. Antigens of these TCRs are unknown. General study points: Five TRBV segments, including TRBV5-6, TRBV5-1 and TRBV20-1, were more frequent in patients than controls.

The specimen was blood. The receptors shown here come from a girl aged 10 to 17 with multiple sclerosis.

This rearrangement joins TRBV20-1 to TRBJ2-3, with D maybe TRBD1 (6 bases). Germline V gene lookup returns CDR1 DFQATT and CDR2 SNEGSKA (reference sequence). V dropped 5 bases and J dropped 2 bases, with 14 bases sitting between them. The CDR3 is 14 residues long. In DNA form, the CDR3 reads TGCAGTGCTCTGTCGGCAGGGGACACAGATACGCAGTATTTT. This encodes CSALSAGDTDTQYF.

This clonotype was counted only a few times. This chain links TRBV7-2 with TRBJ2-5; 8 bases map to TRBD1. Near its end, the DNA agrees better with TRBJ2-7, so the J call may be wrong. CDR1 is SGHTA, CDR2 FQGNSA, per germline. The CDR3 is 17 residues long. CDR3 amino acids: CASSLGALGTGLYEQYF. DNA for the CDR3: TGTGCCAGCAGCTTAGGGGCATTAGGGACAGGACTCTACGAGCAGTACTTC.

The table lists this clonotype with a count of one. The CDR3 region has the DNA TGCAGTGCCTCCTTTTACAGGGGGCGAGAACAGTTCTTC. As protein: CSASFYRGREQFF. The chain recombines TRBV20-1 with TRBJ2-1; TRBD1 aligns across 9 bases. J gave up 13 bases and V 6 bases, and 13 bases lay outside the gene matches. Germline values: CDR1 DFQATT, CDR2 SNEGSKA (reference sequence). The CDR3 sequence is 13 residues long.

The chain is built from TRBV25-1 and TRBJ2-3; D gene ambiguous. Germline V gene sequence: CDR1 MGHDK, CDR2 SYGVNS. The CDR3 covers 16 residues. The V gene lost 3 bases and the J gene lost 2 bases, with 15 bases spanning the gap. Written as DNA, the CDR3 is TGTGCCAGCAGTGATTCGGCAGGAGATTACACAGATACGCAGTATTTT. Translated, it gives CASSDSAGDYTDTQYF.

This chain links TRBV7-9 with TRBJ2-4; 7 bases align to TRBD2. The J call is uncertain, as TRBJ2-7 better fits the DNA end. Germline V gene data show CDR1 as SEHNR and CDR2 as FQNEAQ (reference sequence). CDR3 size: 15 residues. For the CDR3, the DNA is TGTGCCAGCAGCTTAGAAGGTCACCGGGAGGACGAGCAGTACTTC. Amino acid sequence: CASSLEGHREDEQYF.

This clonotype was seen a handful of times. This CDR3 is CSVASPTNYGYTF. The CDR3 region has the DNA TGCAGCGTGGCCTCCCCCACTAACTATGGCTACACCTTC. J is TRBJ1-2 and V is TRBV29-1; D gene uncertain. The CDR3 contains 13 residues. CDR1 is SQVTM, CDR2 ANQGSEA, per germline. With 6 bases removed from V and 0 bases from J, the gap between germline ends came to 11 bases. Using reference TRBV29-1 and TRBJ1-2 for the parts outside the CDR3, the full variable domain is SAVISQKPSRDICQRGTSLTIQCQVDSQVTMMFWYRQQPGQSLTLIATANQGSEATYESGFVIDKFPISRPNLTFSTLTVSNMSPEDSSIYLCSVASPTNYGYTFGSGTRLTVV.